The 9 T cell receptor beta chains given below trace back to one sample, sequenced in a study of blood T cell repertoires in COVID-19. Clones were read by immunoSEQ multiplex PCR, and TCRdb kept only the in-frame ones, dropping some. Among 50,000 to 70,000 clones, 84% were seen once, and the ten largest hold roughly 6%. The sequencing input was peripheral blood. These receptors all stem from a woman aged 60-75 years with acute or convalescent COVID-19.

CDR3 protein: CASSYTPMNTEAFF. DNA for the CDR3: TGTGCCAGCAGTTACACACCAATGAACACTGAAGCTTTCTTT. V gene TRBV6-2 or TRBV6-3 combines with J gene TRBJ1-1; D uncertain. The CDR3 extends over 14 amino acids. Deletions cut 2 bases from V and 0 bases from J, with 7 bases between. Germline CDR1 MNHEY, CDR2 SVGEGT.

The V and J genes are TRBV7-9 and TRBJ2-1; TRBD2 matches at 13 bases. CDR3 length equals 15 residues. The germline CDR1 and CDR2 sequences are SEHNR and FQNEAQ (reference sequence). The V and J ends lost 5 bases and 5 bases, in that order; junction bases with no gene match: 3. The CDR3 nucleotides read TGTGCCAGCAGCCTCGGGACTAGCGGGGACAATGAGCAGTTCTTC. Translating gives CASSLGTSGDNEQFF.

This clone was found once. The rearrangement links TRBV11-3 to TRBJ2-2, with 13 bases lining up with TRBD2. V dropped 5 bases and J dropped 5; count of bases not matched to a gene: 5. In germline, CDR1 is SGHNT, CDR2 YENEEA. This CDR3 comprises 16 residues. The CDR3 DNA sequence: TGTGCCAGCAGCCCCGGGACTAGCGGGGTTACCGGGGAGCTGTTTTTT. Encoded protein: CASSPGTSGVTGELFF.

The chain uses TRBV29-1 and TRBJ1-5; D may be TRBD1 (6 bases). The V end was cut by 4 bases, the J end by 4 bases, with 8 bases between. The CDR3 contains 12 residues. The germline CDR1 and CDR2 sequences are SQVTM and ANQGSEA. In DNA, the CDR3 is TGCAGCGTTGCAGGGGTGAATCAGCCCCAGCATTTT. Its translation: CSVAGVNQPQHF.

CDR3 nucleotide sequence: TGTGCCAGTAGCGCCCGGGTCGGAAGGTTGAACACTGAAGCTTTCTTT. Residues: CASSARVGRLNTEAFF. This chain joins TRBV19 and TRBJ1-1; D call uncertain. The germline V gene encodes CDR1 LNHDA and CDR2 SQIVND (reference sequence). The V end lost 6 bases, the J end lost 0 bases, and 17 bases lay between the germline ends. The CDR3 sequence is 16 residues long.

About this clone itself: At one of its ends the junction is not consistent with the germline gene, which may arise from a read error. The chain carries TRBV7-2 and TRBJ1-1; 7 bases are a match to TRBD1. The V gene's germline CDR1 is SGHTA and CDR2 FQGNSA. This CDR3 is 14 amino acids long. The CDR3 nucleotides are TGTGCCAGCACCTTAGACAGGGTCAGAACTGAAGCTTTCTTT. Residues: CASTLDRVRTEAFF.

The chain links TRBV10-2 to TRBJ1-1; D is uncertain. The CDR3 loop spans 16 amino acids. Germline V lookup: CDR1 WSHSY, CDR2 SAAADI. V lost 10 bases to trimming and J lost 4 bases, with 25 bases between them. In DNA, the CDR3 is TGCGCCACCACCCCATCTCTGATCTCTAGAGTCACTGAAGCTTTCTTT. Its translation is CATTPSLISRVTEAFF.

The CDR3 sequence is CASSEQGGQPQHF. The DNA of the CDR3 is TGTGCCAGCAGTGAACAGGGGGGCCAGCCCCAGCATTTT. The gene calls are TRBV6-1 and TRBJ1-5; TRBD1 aligns across 7 bases. The CDR3 has 13 amino acids. Germline trimming cut 2 bases from V and 7 bases from J; bases unmatched to any gene: 2. Germline V lookup: CDR1 MNHNS, CDR2 SASEGT.

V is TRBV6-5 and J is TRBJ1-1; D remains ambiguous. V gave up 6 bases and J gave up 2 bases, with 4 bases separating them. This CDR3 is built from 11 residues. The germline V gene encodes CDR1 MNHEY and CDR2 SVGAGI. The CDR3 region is CASRLNTEAFF. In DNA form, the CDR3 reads TGTGCCAGCAGGTTAAACACTGAAGCTTTCTTT.